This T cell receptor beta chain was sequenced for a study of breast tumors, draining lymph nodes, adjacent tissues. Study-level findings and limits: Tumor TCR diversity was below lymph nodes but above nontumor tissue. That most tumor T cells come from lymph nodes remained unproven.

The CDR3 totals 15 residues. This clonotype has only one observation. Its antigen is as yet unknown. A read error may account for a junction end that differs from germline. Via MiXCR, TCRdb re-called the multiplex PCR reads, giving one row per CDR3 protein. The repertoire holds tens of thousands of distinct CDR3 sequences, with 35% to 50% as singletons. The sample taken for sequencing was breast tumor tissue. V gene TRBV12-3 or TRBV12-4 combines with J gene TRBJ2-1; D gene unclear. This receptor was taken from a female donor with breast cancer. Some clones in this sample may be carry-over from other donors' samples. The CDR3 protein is CASSLKASSYNGQFF. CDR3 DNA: TGTGCCAGCAGTTTGAAGGCGAGCTCCTACAATGGGCAGTTCTTC.